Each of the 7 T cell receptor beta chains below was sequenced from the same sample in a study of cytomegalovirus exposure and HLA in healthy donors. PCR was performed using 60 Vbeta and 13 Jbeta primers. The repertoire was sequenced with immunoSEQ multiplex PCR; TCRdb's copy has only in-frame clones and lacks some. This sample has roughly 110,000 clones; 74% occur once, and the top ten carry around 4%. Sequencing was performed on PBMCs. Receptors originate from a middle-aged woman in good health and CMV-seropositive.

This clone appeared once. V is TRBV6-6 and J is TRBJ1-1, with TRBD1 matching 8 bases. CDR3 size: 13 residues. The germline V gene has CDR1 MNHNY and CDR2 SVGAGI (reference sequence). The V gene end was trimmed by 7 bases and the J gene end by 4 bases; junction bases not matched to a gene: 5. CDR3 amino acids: CASKQGELTEAFF. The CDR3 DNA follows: TGTGCCAGCAAACAGGGGGAACTCACTGAAGCTTTCTTT.

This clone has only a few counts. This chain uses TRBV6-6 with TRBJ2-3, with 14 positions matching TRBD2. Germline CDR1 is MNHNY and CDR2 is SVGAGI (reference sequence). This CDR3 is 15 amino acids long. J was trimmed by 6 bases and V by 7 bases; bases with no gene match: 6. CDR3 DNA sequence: TGTGCCAGCACGACTAGCGGGAGGGCCAGTGATACGCAGTATTTT. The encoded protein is CASTTSGRASDTQYF.

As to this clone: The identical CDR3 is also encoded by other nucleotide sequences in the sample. The CDR3 is CATSRDPAGNTEAFF. CDR3 nucleotides: TGTGCCACCAGCAGAGACCCCGCAGGAAACACTGAAGCTTTCTTT. V is TRBV15 and J is TRBJ1-1, with unresolved D. CDR1 LNHNV and CDR2 YYDKDF come from the germline V gene (reference sequence). This CDR3 region has 15 residues. V was cut by 0 bases and J by 2 bases, with 10 bases left in between.

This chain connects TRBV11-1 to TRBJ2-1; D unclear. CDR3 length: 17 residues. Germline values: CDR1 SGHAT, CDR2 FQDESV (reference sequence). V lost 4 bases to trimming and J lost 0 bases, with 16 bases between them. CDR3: CASSWQANPTSYNEQFF. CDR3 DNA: TGTGCCAGCAGCTGGCAGGCCAACCCGACCTCCTACAATGAGCAGTTCTTC. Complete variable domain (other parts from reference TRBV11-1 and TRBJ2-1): EAEVAQSPRYKITEKSQAVAFWCDPISGHATLYWYRQILGQGPELLVQFQDESVVDDSQLPKDRFSAERLKGVDSTLKIQPAELGDSAMYLCASSWQANPTSYNEQFFGPGTRLTVL.

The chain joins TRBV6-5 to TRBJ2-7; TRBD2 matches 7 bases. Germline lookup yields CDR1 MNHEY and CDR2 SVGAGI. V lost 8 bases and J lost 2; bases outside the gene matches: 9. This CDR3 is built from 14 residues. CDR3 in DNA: TGTGCCAGCTGGGCTACCCGGGGGGCCTACGAGCAGTACTTC. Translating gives CASWATRGAYEQYF.

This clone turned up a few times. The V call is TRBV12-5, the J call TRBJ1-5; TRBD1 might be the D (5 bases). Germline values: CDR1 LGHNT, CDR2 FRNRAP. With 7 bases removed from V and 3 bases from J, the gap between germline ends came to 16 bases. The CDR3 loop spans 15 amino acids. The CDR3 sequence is CASAPSGGVNQPQHF. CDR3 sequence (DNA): TGTGCTAGTGCTCCGTCTGGGGGGGTCAATCAGCCCCAGCATTTT.

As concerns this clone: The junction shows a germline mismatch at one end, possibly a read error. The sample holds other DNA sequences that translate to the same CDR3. CDR3 sequence: CASSSPRGRGLEETQYF. The CDR3 DNA is TGCGCCAGCAGCTCCCCCCGGGGCAGGGGGCTGGAAGAGACCCAGTACTTC. This chain joins TRBV9 and TRBJ2-5; TRBD1 agrees at 8 bases. CDR3 size: 17 residues. The germline CDR1 and CDR2 sequences are SGDLS and YYNGEE.